This T cell receptor beta chain came from a study of Graves' ophthalmopathy and Graves' hyperthyroidism. Study-level results: A 13-signature model separated ophthalmopathy from stable hyperthyroidism, reaching approximately 88% sensitivity and about 81% specificity cross-validated. Forecasting of ophthalmopathy progression by the model achieved approximately 70% sensitivity and 72% to 75% specificity.

V shed 8 bases and J shed 3 bases, with 16 bases lying between them. CDR1 and CDR2 from the germline V gene are MNHEY and SVGAGI. The CDR3 contains 14 residues. The sample holds a few counts of this clonotype. Antigen unknown. Ophthalmopathy cases showed moderate-to-severe activity, scoring CAS ≥3 and NOSPECS ≥4, with duration under 3 months. Clinicians diagnosed using symptoms, serum thyroxine, TRAb, thyroid ultrasound and orbital computed tomography. Investigators amplified TCR beta CDR3 regions from RNA transcripts. RT-PCR was first run with HTBI primers, then multiplex PCR in a second round. One entry per CDR3 protein results from TCRdb running MiXCR on the multiplex PCR reads. There are 200,000 to 250,000 distinct CDR3 sequences in the sample; around 42% occur only once, and around half lies in the top ten.

Sequencing input: peripheral blood. The V and J genes are TRBV6-5 and TRBJ1-2; possibly TRBD1 for D (5 bases). The sequence was collected from an adult man with Graves' ophthalmopathy. The CDR3 region has the DNA TGTGCCAGCTTTACACAGCGAGGGGACTATGGCTACACCTTC. Translated: CASFTQRGDYGYTF.